A single T cell receptor beta chain is shown here with its context. The antigen remains unidentified. V was trimmed by 1 base and J by 1 base, leaving 3 bases between them. The CDR3 is made up of 13 amino acids. Germline CDR1 SGHRS, CDR2 YFSETQ. Described time point: week 35, safety follow-up. The study gave 300 ug of mutant IDH1 20-mer peptide per vaccine dose, with topical imiquimod. This entry comes from a study of a mutant IDH1 vaccine in newly diagnosed glioma. Background on the study: Patients began vaccination 4-6 weeks after radiotherapy alone, or with temozolomide cycles. In the visit schedule, V12 fell in week 35, while V13 fell in week 47. Patients arrived already treated with radiotherapy, temozolomide, or both, most having had both.

Repertoires were generated with immunoSEQ multiplex PCR, while TCRdb's copy carries only in-frame clones and drops some. This sample yields some 60,000 clones, of which roughly nine tenths are seen a single time; roughly 1.5% belongs to the top ten. The study, taken as a whole, reports: Pseudoprogression looked unconnected to shifts in top peripheral T cell clonotypes.

The TCR was taken from a man between 40 and 49 years old with glioma. Here the sequenced sample was PBMCs, taken from a glioma patient whose treatment included an IDH1 peptide vaccine. The rearrangement links TRBV5-1 to TRBJ1-5; D remains unclear. The CDR3 loop reads CASSLWSNQPQHF. The DNA of the CDR3 is TGCGCCAGCAGCTTGTGGAGCAATCAGCCCCAGCATTTT. The complete variable domain, with remaining parts taken from reference TRBV5-1 and TRBJ1-5, reads KAGVTQTPRYLIKTRGQQVTLSCSPISGHRSVSWYQQTPGQGLQFLFEYFSETQRNKGNFPGRFSGRQFSNSRSEMNVSTLELGDSALYLCASSLWSNQPQHFGDGTRLSIL.